The 18 T cell receptor beta chains listed next were all sequenced from one sample in a study of cytomegalovirus exposure and HLA in healthy donors. PCR involved 60 Vbeta and 13 Jbeta primers. Clones were sequenced by immunoSEQ multiplex PCR, and TCRdb holds only the in-frame ones, with some missing. The data hold about 160,000 clones, with approximately 75% observed a single time. Sequencing was performed on PBMCs. The origin of the receptors is a woman between 18 and 29 years old in good health and CMV-seronegative.

The chain combines TRBV7-6 with TRBJ1-2; the match to TRBD1 covers 10 bases. V was clipped by 4 bases and J by 7 bases; unmatched bases: 6. Per germline, CDR1 SGHVS and CDR2 FNYEAQ. The CDR3 sequence is 14 residues long. CDR3: CASSWGDRGVGYTF. DNA of the CDR3: TGTGCCAGCAGCTGGGGGGACAGGGGAGTTGGCTACACCTTC. Filled out from reference TRBV7-6 and TRBJ1-2, the complete variable domain reads GAGVSQSPRYKVTKRGQDVALRCDPISGHVSLYWYRQALGQGPEFLTYFNYEAQQDKSGLPNDRFSAERPEGSISTLTIQRTEQRDSAMYRCASSWGDRGVGYTFGSGTRLTVV.

The chain recombines TRBV5-4 with TRBJ2-3; 15 bases are a match to TRBD2. The CDR3 extends over 16 amino acids. V gave up 4 bases and J gave up 6 bases; unmatched junction bases: 6. Germline loops: CDR1 SGHNT, CDR2 YYREEE (reference sequence). The CDR3 reads CASSRTSGGAYDTQYF. The CDR3 DNA follows: TGTGCCAGCAGCCGGACTAGCGGGGGGGCCTACGATACGCAGTATTTT.

The rearrangement joins TRBV9 to TRBJ1-1, with a tentative D call TRBD1 (6 bases). The CDR3 contains 14 residues. Trimming took off 4 bases at V and 7 bases at J, with 17 bases between the two ends. The germline V gene encodes CDR1 SGDLS and CDR2 YYNGEE. The CDR3 DNA is TGTGCCAGCAGCAGAGTCGGGGGGCAAGGTGAAGCTTTCTTT. As protein: CASSRVGGQGEAFF.

This rearrangement joins TRBV5-6 to TRBJ2-5, with 8 bases aligning to TRBD1. Germline lookup yields CDR1 SGHDT and CDR2 YYEEEE. The CDR3 is 17 amino acids. Trimming cost V 0 bases and J 5 bases; bases outside gene matches: 12. The CDR3 DNA follows: TGTGCCAGCAGCTTGGGTAGAGGTCAGGGGGCGTCGGAGACCCAGTACTTC. It specifies CASSLGRGQGASETQYF.

V gene TRBV2 combines with J gene TRBJ2-2; tentatively, D is TRBD1 (6 bases). Trimming cost V 6 bases and J 2 bases, with 10 bases left between them. The length of the CDR3 is 14 residues. Germline CDR1 and CDR2: SNHLY and FYNNEI. CDR3 amino acids: CASRRTDNTGELFF. Written as DNA, the CDR3 is TGTGCCAGCAGAAGGACAGACAACACCGGGGAGCTGTTTTTT. Complete variable domain (other parts from reference TRBV2 and TRBJ2-2): EPEVTQTPSHQVTQMGQEVILRCVPISNHLYFYWYRQILGQKVEFLVSFYNNEISEKSEIFDDQFSVERPDGSNFTLKIRSTKLEDSAMYFCASRRTDNTGELFFGEGSRLTVL.

V gene TRBV28 combines with J gene TRBJ2-7, with D possibly being TRBD2 (6 bases). The CDR3 runs 14 residues. Germline lookup yields CDR1 MDHEN and CDR2 SYDVKM. The V end was cut by 5 bases, the J end by 2 bases, with 13 bases between. The CDR3, as DNA: TGTGCCAGCAGTGGGGCCGGGGGTCCCTACGAGCAGTACTTC. It translates to CASSGAGGPYEQYF.

The sample holds one count of this clone. In the same sample, other DNA sequences code for this CDR3. The rearrangement joins TRBV5-4 to TRBJ1-1; D remains ambiguous. Germline CDR1 reads SGHNT; CDR2 reads YYREEE (reference sequence). CDR3 length: 14 residues. Trimming took off 4 bases at V and 7 bases at J, with 17 bases between the two ends. The CDR3 loop reads CASSQYEVGSEAFF. In nucleotides, the CDR3 is TGTGCCAGCAGCCAATACGAGGTGGGGAGTGAAGCTTTCTTT.

V usage is TRBV27 and J usage is TRBJ2-1; possibly TRBD2 for D (5 bases). Germline CDR1 is MNHEY and CDR2 is SMNVEV (reference sequence). Between the trimmed V and J ends, which lost 3 bases and 8 bases, there was a span of 17 bases. The CDR3 is made up of 15 amino acids. The CDR3 region has the DNA TGTGCCAGCAGTTTTGAGAACAGTTTGGGAGATGAGCAGTTCTTC. Amino acids: CASSFENSLGDEQFF.

The J gene is TRBJ1-2, the V gene TRBV28; 9 nucleotides line up with TRBD1. Germline V CDR1 and CDR2: MDHEN, SYDVKM. CDR3 length equals 17 residues. The trim removed 1 base at V and 4 bases at J, leaving 10 bases unmatched. The DNA of the CDR3 is TGTGCCAGCAGTTTATACTCCGGGACAGGGTCTGTCTATGGCTACACCTTC. This translates into CASSLYSGTGSVYGYTF.

This sequence joins TRBV4-1 and TRBJ2-2; 10 bases align to TRBD2. The CDR3 consists of 21 residues. The germline V gene encodes CDR1 MGHRA and CDR2 YSYEKL. V lost 3 bases, J lost 0 bases, and 16 bases stayed unmatched. The CDR3 nucleotides read TGCGCCAGCAGCCATCCCCGGACTAGCGGAATACCTGGGCCGAACACCGGGGAGCTGTTTTTT. It is translated as CASSHPRTSGIPGPNTGELFF.

This clone occurred a few times. DNA for the CDR3: TGCAGCGTTGCCAAGCCCACCGGGGAGCTGTTTTTT. Translating gives CSVAKPTGELFF. The chain is built from TRBV29-1 and TRBJ2-2; D gene ambiguous. The CDR3 spans 12 residues. Germline V gene sequence: CDR1 SQVTM, CDR2 ANQGSEA. Deletions cut 4 bases from V and 4 bases from J, with 7 bases between.

The rearrangement uses TRBV6-1 and TRBJ1-5; D gene unclear. The CDR3 loop spans 15 amino acids. V lost 2 bases to trimming and J lost 9 bases, with 17 bases between them. In germline, CDR1 is MNHNS, CDR2 SASEGT. The CDR3 nucleotides read TGTGCCAGCAGTGAATGGGTCGGCGCCACGGGGCCCCAGCATTTT. Protein product: CASSEWVGATGPQHF.

V usage is TRBV7-9 and J usage is TRBJ1-1; 7 positions match TRBD1. The CDR3 covers 14 residues. Germline V lookup: CDR1 SEHNR, CDR2 FQNEAQ (reference sequence). The trim removed 1 base at V and 5 bases at J, leaving 4 bases unmatched. The CDR3 here is CASSLGTGRTEAFF. DNA of the CDR3: TGTGCCAGCAGCTTAGGGACAGGAAGAACTGAAGCTTTCTTT.

The chain combines TRBV7-3 with TRBJ1-2; D unclear. The V end was cut by 5 bases, the J end by 2 bases, with 15 bases between. Germline V gives CDR1 SGHTA, CDR2 FQGTGA. The CDR3 runs 15 residues. In DNA, the CDR3 is TGTGCCAGCAGCGCCAACGTGGGCATAAACTATGGCTACACCTTC. This codes for CASSANVGINYGYTF.

CDR3 nucleotide sequence: TGTGCCAGCTCACCACGGCTGGGGGGGCGAGGGACTGAAGCTTTCTTT. It encodes CASSPRLGGRGTEAFF. The chain combines TRBV18 with TRBJ1-1; a possible D gene is TRBD1 (6 bases). The CDR3 covers 16 residues. The germline CDR1 and CDR2 sequences are KGHSH and LQKENI. Trimming removed 1 base at V and 5 bases at J, with 17 bases between.

The CDR3 sequence: CASREGRANYGYTF. DNA of the CDR3: TGTGCCAGCAGGGAGGGACGGGCTAACTATGGCTACACCTTC. The chain carries TRBV2 and TRBJ1-2; TRBD1 is a possible D gene (5 bases). V was trimmed by 6 bases and J by 0 bases, leaving 11 bases between them. The V gene's germline CDR1 is SNHLY and CDR2 FYNNEI. This CDR3 region has 14 residues.

The chain is built from TRBV7-6 and TRBJ2-2; 8 nucleotides agree with TRBD2. CDR3 length: 18 amino acids. Germline V CDR1 and CDR2: SGHVS, FNYEAQ. Losses at the gene ends were 3 bases for V and 0 bases for J; bases not matched to a gene: 9. For the CDR3, the DNA is TGTGCCAGCAGCTTGAGAGGGCTAGCGGGTTCGAACACCGGGGAGCTGTTTTTT. Protein sequence: CASSLRGLAGSNTGELFF.

A few counts support this clone. The CDR3 is CASSLWVLTGNTEAFF. CDR3 coding DNA: TGCGCCAGCAGCTTGTGGGTACTGACGGGGAACACTGAAGCTTTCTTT. The J gene is TRBJ1-1, the V gene TRBV5-1; D call uncertain. Per germline, CDR1 SGHRS and CDR2 YFSETQ. V dropped 1 base and J dropped 1 base, with 14 bases sitting between them. The CDR3 contains 16 residues.